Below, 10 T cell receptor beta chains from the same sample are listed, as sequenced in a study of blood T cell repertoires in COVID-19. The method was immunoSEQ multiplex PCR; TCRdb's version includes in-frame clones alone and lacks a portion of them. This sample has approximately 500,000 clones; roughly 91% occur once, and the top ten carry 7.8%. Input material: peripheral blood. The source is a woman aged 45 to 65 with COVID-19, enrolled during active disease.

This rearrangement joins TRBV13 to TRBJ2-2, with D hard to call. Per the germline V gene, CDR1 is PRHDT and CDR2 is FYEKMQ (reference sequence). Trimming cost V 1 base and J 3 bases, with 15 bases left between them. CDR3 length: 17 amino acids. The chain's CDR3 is CASSLDSNNLHTGELFF. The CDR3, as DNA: TGTGCCAGCAGCTTAGACAGCAATAACCTTCACACCGGGGAGCTGTTTTTT. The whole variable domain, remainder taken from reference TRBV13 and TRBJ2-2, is AAGVIQSPRHLIKEKRETATLKCYPIPRHDTVYWYQQGPGQDPQFLISFYEKMQSDKGSIPDRFSAQQFSDYHSELNMSSLELGDSALYFCASSLDSNNLHTGELFFGEGSRLTVL.

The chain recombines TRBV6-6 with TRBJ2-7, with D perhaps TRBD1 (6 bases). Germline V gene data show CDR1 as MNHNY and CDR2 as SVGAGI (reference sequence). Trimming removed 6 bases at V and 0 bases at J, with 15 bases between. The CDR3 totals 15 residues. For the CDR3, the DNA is TGTGCCAGCAGCCTATCGGACAGATCCTCCTACGAGCAGTACTTC. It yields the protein CASSLSDRSSYEQYF.

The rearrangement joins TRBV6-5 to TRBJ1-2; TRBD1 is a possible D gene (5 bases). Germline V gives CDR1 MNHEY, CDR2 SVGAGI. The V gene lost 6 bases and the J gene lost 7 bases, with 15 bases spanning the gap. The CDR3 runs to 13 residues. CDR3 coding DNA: TGTGCCAGCAGCCCCGGGGGGGTTGCTGGCTACACCTTC. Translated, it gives CASSPGGVAGYTF.

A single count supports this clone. The CDR3 protein is CSVDGADYGYTF. The CDR3 bases are TGCAGCGTTGATGGGGCTGACTATGGCTACACCTTC. The chain has TRBV29-1 and TRBJ1-2, with a weak D call TRBD1 (5 bases). Trimming left V 3 bases short and J 3 bases short, with 8 bases between. The CDR3 covers 12 residues. The germline V gene encodes CDR1 SQVTM and CDR2 ANQGSEA.

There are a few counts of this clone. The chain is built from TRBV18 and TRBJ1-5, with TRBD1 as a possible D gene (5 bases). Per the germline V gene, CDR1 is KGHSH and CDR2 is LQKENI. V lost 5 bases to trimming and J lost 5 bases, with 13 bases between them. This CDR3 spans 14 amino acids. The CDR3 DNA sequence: TGTGCCAGCTCAAACGGGGGGGGAGATCAGCCCCAGCATTTT. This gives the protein CASSNGGGDQPQHF. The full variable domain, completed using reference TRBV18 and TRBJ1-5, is NAGVMQNPRHLVRRRGQEARLRCSPMKGHSHVYWYRQLPEEGLKFMVYLQKENIIDESGMPKERFSAEFPKEGPSILRIQQVVRGDSAAYFCASSNGGGDQPQHFGDGTRLSIL.

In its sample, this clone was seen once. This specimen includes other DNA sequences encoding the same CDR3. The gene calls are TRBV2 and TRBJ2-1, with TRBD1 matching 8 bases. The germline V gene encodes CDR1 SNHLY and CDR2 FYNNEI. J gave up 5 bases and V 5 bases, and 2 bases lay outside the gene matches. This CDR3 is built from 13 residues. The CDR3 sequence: CASSRDRNNEQFF. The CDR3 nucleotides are TGTGCCAGCAGTCGGGACAGGAACAATGAGCAGTTCTTC.

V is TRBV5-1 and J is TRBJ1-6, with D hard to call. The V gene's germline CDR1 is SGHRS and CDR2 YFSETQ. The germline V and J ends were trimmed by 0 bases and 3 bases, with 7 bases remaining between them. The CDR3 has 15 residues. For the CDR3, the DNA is TGCGCCAGCAGCTTGGTTACAGACTATAATTCACCCCTCCACTTT. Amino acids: CASSLVTDYNSPLHF. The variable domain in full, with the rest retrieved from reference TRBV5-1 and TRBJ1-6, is KAGVTQTPRYLIKTRGQQVTLSCSPISGHRSVSWYQQTPGQGLQFLFEYFSETQRNKGNFPGRFSGRQFSNSRSEMNVSTLELGDSALYLCASSLVTDYNSPLHFGNGTRLTVT.

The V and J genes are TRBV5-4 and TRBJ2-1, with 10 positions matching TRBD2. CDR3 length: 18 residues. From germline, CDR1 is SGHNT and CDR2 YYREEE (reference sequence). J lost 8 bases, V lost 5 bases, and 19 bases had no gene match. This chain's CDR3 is CASRRGLARAEGGDEQFF. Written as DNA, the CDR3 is TGTGCCAGCAGACGGGGACTAGCGAGGGCCGAAGGGGGCGATGAGCAGTTCTTC.

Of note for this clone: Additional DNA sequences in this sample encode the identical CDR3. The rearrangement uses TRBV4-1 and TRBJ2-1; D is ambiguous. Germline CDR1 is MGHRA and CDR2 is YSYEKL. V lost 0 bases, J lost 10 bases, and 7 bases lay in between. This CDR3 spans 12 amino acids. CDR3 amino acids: CASSQDSREQFF. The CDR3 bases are TGCGCCAGCAGCCAAGATTCGAGAGAGCAGTTCTTC.

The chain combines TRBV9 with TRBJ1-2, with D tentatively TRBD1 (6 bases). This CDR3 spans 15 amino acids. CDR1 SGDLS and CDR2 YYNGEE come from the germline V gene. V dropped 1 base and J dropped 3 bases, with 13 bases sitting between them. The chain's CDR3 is CASSVKGGGYYGYTF. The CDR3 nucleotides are TGTGCCAGCAGCGTAAAGGGGGGAGGGTACTATGGCTACACCTTC.